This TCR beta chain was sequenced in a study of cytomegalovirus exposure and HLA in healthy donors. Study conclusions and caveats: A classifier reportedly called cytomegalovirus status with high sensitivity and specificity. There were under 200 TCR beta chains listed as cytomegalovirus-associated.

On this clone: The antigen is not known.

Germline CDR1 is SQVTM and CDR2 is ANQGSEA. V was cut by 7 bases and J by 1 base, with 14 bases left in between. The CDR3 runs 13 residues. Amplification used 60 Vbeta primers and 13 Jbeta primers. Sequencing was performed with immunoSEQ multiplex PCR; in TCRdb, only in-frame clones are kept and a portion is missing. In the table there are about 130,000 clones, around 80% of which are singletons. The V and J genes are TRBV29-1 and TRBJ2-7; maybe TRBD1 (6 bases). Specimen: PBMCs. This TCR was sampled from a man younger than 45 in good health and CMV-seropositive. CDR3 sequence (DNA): TGCAGCGCTCGAACGCAGGGGTCCTACGAGCAGTACTTC. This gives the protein CSARTQGSYEQYF.